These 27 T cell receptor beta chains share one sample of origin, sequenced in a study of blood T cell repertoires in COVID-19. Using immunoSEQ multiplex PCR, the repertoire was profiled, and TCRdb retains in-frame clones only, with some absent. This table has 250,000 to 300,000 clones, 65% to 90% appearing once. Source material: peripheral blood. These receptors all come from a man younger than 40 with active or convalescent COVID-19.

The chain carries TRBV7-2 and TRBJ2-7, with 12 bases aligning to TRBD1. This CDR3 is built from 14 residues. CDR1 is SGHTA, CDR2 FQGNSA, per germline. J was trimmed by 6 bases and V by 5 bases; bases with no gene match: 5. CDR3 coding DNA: TGTGCCAGCAGCATCGGGACAGGGGGCTTCGAGCAGTACTTC. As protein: CASSIGTGGFEQYF.

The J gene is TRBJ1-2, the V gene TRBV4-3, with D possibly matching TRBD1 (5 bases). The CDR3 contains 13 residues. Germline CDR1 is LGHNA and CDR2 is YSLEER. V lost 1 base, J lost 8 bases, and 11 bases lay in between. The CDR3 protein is CASSQAGIPGYTF. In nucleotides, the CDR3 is TGCGCCAGCAGCCAAGCAGGGATCCCGGGCTACACCTTC.

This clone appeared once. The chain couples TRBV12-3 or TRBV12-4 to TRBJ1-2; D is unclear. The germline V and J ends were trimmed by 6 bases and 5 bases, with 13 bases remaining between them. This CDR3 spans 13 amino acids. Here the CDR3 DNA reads TGTGCCAGCAGCCGTCTAGAGGGTTATGGCTACACCTTC. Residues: CASSRLEGYGYTF.

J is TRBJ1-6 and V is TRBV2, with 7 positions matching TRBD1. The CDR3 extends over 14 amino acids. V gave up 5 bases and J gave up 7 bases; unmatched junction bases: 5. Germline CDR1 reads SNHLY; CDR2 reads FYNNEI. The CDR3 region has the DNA TGTGCCAGCAGTCCCGGGACAGCCAATTCACCCCTCCACTTT. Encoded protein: CASSPGTANSPLHF.

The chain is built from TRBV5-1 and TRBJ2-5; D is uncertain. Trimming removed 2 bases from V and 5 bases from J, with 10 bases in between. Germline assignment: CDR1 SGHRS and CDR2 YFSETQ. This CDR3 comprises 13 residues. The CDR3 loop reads CASSFDLGETQYF. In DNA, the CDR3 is TGCGCCAGCAGCTTCGATCTCGGGGAGACCCAGTACTTC.

In nucleotides, the CDR3 is TGTGCCAGCTCACCATCGAGGGACACCATATATTTT. The encoded protein is CASSPSRDTIYF. This sequence joins TRBV18 and TRBJ1-3; D not resolved. This CDR3 has 12 residues. The V end lost 2 bases, the J end lost 8 bases, and 7 bases lay between the germline ends. Germline V gene data show CDR1 as KGHSH and CDR2 as LQKENI.

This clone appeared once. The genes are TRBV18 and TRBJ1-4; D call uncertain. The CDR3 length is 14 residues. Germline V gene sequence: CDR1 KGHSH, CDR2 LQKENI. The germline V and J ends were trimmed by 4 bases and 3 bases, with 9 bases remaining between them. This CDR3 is CASSQNAANEKLFF. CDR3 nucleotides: TGTGCCAGCTCACAGAACGCGGCTAATGAAAAACTGTTTTTT.

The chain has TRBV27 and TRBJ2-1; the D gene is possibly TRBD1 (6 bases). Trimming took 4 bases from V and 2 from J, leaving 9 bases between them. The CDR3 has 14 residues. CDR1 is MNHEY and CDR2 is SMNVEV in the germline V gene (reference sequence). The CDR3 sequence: CASSSWTAYNEQFF. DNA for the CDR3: TGTGCCAGCAGTTCATGGACAGCCTACAATGAGCAGTTCTTC.

Here the CDR3 DNA reads TGTGCCACCAGTGATGCAACCGGGACATTGAACACCGGGGAGCTGTTTTTT. As protein: CATSDATGTLNTGELFF. V is TRBV24-1 and J is TRBJ2-2; D is perhaps TRBD1 (6 bases). Germline V gene lookup returns CDR1 KGHDR and CDR2 SFDVKD. Trimming pared 3 bases from V and 1 base from J, leaving 14 bases between. The CDR3 spans 17 residues.

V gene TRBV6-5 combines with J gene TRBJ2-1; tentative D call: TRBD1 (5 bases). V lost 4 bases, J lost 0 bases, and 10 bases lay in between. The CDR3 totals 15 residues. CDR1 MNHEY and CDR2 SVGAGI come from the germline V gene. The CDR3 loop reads CASSSDTNSYNEQFF. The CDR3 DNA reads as TGTGCCAGCAGTTCGGACACAAACTCCTACAATGAGCAGTTCTTC.

CDR3 sequence: CASSDREGRSGELFF. CDR3 DNA sequence: TGTGCCAGCAGCGACAGGGAGGGGAGGTCCGGGGAGCTGTTTTTT. The rearrangement links TRBV9 to TRBJ2-2; D is perhaps TRBD2 (7 bases). Trimming took off 3 bases at V and 6 bases at J, with 15 bases between the two ends. Germline CDR1 and CDR2: SGDLS and YYNGEE. There are 15 residues in the CDR3.

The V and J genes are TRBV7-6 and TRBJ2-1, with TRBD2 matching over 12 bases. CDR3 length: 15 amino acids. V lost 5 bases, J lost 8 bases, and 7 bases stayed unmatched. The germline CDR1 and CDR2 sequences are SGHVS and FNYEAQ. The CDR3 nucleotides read TGTGCCAGCAGCCATCTAGCGGGGGGGCCACATGAGCAGTTCTTC. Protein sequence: CASSHLAGGPHEQFF.

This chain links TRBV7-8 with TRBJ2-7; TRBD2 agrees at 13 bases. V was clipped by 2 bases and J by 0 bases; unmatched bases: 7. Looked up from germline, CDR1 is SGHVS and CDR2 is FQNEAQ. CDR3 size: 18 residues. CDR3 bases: TGTGCCAGCAGCTTACGGACTAGCGGGGGTATGAGCTCCTACGAGCAGTACTTC. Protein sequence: CASSLRTSGGMSSYEQYF.

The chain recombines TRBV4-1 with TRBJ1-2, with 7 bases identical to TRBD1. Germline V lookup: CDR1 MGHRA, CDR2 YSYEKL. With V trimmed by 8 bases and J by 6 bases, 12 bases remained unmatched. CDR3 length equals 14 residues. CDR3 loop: CASARQGSTNGYTF. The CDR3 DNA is TGCGCCAGCGCCCGACAGGGTTCGACTAATGGCTACACCTTC.

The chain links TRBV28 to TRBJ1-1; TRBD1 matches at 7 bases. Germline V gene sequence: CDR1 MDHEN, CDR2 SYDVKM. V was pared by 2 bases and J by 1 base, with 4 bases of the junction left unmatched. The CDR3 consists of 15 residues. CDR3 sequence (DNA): TGTGCCAGCAGTTTAGGTGGGACAGCGAACACTGAAGCTTTCTTT. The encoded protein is CASSLGGTANTEAFF.

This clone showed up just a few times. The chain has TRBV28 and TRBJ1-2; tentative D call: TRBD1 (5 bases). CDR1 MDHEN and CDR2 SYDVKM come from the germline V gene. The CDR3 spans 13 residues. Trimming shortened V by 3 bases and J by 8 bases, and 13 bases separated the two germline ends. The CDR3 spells CASSFKGRGGYTF. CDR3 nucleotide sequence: TGTGCCAGCAGTTTCAAGGGGCGGGGAGGCTACACCTTC.

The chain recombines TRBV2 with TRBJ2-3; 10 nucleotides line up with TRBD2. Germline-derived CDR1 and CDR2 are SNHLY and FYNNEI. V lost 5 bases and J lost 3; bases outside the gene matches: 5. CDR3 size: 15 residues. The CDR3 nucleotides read TGTGCCAGCAGTAGAGAGGGACTAGCGACAGATACGCAGTATTTT. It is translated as CASSREGLATDTQYF.

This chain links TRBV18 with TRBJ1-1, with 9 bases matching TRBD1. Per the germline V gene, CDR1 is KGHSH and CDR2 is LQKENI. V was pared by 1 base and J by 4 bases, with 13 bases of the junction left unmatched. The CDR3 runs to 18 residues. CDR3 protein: CASSPQTPGQGVFTEAFF. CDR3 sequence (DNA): TGTGCCAGCTCACCACAAACGCCGGGACAGGGAGTATTCACTGAAGCTTTCTTT.

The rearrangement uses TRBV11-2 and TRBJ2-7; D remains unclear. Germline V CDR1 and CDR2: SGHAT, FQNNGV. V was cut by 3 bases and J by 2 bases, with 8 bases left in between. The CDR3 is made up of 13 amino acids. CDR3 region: CASSFGQAYEQYF. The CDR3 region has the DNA TGTGCCAGCAGCTTTGGCCAGGCCTACGAGCAGTACTTC.

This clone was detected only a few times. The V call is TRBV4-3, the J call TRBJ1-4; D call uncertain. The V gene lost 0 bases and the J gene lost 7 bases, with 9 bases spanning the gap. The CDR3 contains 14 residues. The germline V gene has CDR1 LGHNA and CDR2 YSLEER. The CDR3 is CASSQEWASEKLFF. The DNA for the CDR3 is TGCGCCAGCAGCCAAGAGTGGGCCAGTGAAAAACTGTTTTTT.

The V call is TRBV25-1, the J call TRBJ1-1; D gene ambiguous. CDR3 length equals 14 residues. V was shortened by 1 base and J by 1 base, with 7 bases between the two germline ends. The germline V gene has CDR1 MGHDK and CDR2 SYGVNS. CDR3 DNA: TGTGCCAGCAGTGAATCCCGGGAGAACACTGAAGCTTTCTTT. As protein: CASSESRENTEAFF.

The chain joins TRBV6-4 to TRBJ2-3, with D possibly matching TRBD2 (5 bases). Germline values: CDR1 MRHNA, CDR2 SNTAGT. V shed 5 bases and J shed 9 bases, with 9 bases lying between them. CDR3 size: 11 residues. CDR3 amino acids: CASSSGETQYF. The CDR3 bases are TGTGCCAGCAGTTCCGGGGAGACGCAGTATTTT.

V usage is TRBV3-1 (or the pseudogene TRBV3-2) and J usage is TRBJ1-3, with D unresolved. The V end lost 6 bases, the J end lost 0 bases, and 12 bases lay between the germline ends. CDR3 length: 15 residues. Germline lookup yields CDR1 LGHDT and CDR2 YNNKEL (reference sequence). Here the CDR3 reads CASSRGSGSGNTIYF. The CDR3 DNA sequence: TGTGCCAGCAGTCGCGGGTCGGGCTCTGGAAACACCATATATTTT.

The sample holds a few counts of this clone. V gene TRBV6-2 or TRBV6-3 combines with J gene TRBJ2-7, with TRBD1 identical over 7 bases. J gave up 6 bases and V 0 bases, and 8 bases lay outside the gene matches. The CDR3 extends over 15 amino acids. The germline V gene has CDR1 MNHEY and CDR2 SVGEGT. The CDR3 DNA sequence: TGTGCCAGCAGTTACTCGAGTAGGGGGCCTGTCGAGCAGTACTTC. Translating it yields CASSYSSRGPVEQYF.

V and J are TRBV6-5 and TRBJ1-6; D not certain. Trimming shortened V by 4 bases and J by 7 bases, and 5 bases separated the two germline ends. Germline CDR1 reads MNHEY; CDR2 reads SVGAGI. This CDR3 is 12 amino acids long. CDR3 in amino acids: CASSSENSPLHF. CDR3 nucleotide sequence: TGTGCCAGCAGTTCGGAGAATTCACCCCTCCACTTT.

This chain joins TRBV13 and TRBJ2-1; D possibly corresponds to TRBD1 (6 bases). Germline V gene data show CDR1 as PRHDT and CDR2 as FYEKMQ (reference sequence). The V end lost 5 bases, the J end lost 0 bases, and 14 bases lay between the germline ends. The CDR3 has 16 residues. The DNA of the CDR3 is TGTGCCAGCAGCAGCCTGAGGGGGAGCTCCTACAATGAGCAGTTCTTC. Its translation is CASSSLRGSSYNEQFF.

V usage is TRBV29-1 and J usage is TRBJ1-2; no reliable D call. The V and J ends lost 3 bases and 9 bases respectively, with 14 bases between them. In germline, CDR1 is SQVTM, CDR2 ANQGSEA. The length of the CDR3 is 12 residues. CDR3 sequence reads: CSVESGVKSYTF. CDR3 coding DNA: TGCAGCGTTGAGTCCGGGGTGAAGAGCTACACCTTC. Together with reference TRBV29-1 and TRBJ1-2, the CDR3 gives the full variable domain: SAVISQKPSRDICQRGTSLTIQCQVDSQVTMMFWYRQQPGQSLTLIATANQGSEATYESGFVIDKFPISRPNLTFSTLTVSNMSPEDSSIYLCSVESGVKSYTFGSGTRLTVV.